This T cell receptor beta chain was sequenced during a study of untreated major depressive disorder. The protocol was immunoSEQ multiplex PCR, while the TCRdb copy is restricted to in-frame clones and leaves out a portion. The sample records around 13,000 clones, 80% to 95% being singletons. Patients were free of psychiatric medication for at least 8 weeks. This sequence was found in a man aged 25-40 years with major depressive disorder. The sequenced sample was CD4+ T cells from PBMCs.

CDR3 in amino acids: CASSLSVTGELFF. In DNA, the CDR3 is TGTGCCAGCAGCTTATCCGTCACCGGGGAGCTGTTTTTT. The chain is built from TRBV7-2 and TRBJ2-2; the D is unclear. This CDR3 has 13 residues. Germline CDR1 is SGHTA and CDR2 is FQGNSA. V lost 2 bases to trimming and J lost 4 bases, with 5 bases between them. The full variable domain, its missing parts supplied by reference TRBV7-2 and TRBJ2-2, is GAGVSQSPSNKVTEKGKDVELRCDPISGHTALYWYRQSLGQGLEFLIYFQGNSAPDKSGLPSDRFSAERTGGSVSTLTIQRTQQEDSAVYLCASSLSVTGELFFGEGSRLTVL.